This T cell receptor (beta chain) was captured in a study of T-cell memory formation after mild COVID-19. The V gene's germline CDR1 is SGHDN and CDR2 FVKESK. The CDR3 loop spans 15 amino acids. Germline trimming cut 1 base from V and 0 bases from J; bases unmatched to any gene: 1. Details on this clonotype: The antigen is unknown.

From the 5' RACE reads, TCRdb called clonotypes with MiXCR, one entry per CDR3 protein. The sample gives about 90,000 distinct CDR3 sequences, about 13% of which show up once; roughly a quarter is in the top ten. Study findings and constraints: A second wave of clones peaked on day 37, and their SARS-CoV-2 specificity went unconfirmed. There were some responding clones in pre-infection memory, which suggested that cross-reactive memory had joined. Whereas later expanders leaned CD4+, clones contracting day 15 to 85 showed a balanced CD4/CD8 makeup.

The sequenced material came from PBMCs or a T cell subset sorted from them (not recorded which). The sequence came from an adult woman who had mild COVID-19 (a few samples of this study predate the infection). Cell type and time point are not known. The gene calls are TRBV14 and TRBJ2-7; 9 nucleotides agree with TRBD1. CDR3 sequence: CASSQGQGVSYEQYF. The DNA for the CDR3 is TGTGCCAGCAGCCAAGGACAGGGGGTCTCCTACGAGCAGTACTTC.